This is a list of T cell receptor beta chains from one sample in a study of blood T cell repertoires in COVID-19. Using immunoSEQ multiplex PCR, the repertoire was profiled, and TCRdb retains in-frame clones only, with some absent. Altogether about 150,000 clones are present, around 80% being singletons, with the ten largest covering nearly 10%. Sequences were obtained from peripheral blood. The receptors shown here come from a woman in her forties or fifties with acute or convalescent COVID-19. Both conserved end residues are part of each CDR3.

>TRBV7-2|TRBJ1-5
CASSLAYSLSNQPQHF
>TRBV5-1|TRBJ1-6
CASTSSAPGSNSPLHF
>TRBV6-2/TRBV6-3|TRBJ2-5
CASSYSIGTQYF
>TRBV7-8|TRBJ2-1
CASSSASPDYNEQFF
>TRBV6-5|TRBJ1-1
CASSSGQMNTEAFF
>TRBV6-1|TRBJ2-3
CASSAGSTGGYLSTDTQYF
>TRBV18|TRBJ1-4
CASSPPSGGGEKLFF
>TRBV5-1|TRBJ1-2
CASSPDRGNYGYTF
>TRBV7-3|TRBJ2-1
CASSLAGGYNEQFF
>TRBV5-6|TRBJ1-1
CASSLGAAGRGTEAFF
>TRBV4-1|TRBJ2-3
CASSRKISGTSGGADTQYF
>TRBV7-6|TRBJ2-5
CASSLAPGLAGAHQETQYF
>TRBV30|TRBJ2-7
CAWSTRPGSYGQYF
>TRBV12-2|TRBJ2-5
CASREQGGDETQYF
>TRBV10-3|TRBJ2-7
CAAGSSEAYEQYF